This T cell receptor beta chain was identified in a study of blood T cell repertoires in COVID-19. V was shortened by 5 bases and J by 5 bases, with 18 bases between the two germline ends. The germline V gene encodes CDR1 KGHSH and CDR2 LQKENI. The CDR3 spans 15 residues. Measured with immunoSEQ multiplex PCR; TCRdb has only the in-frame clones, and not every one. This table has about 150,000 clones, about 86% appearing once. This clonotype originated in a woman aged 45-60 years with active or convalescent COVID-19. The sequencing sample was made of peripheral blood. The chain recombines TRBV18 with TRBJ1-1; D perhaps matches TRBD1 (5 bases). CDR3 coding DNA: TGTGCCAGCTCATCCTCGACAGATCGGAATACTGAAGCTTTCTTT. Translation gives CASSSSTDRNTEAFF.